This T cell receptor beta chain derives from a study of vaccination effects on CD4 cells after COVID-19. Turning to the study itself: The median interval between the second dose and post-vaccine sampling was 72 days.

The culture ran for roughly 10 days before CD4+ T cells were isolated. From March to December 2020, the person had a SARS-CoV-2 infection that was confirmed by PCR. Vaccine administered to participants consisted of two doses of either BNT162b2 or mRNA-1273. TCRdb keeps only in-frame clones here, not all; method: immunoSEQ multiplex PCR. The sample includes approximately 40,000 clones, 76% of them seen just once. Comment on this clone: Antigen specificity is unknown.

The trim removed 4 bases at V and 5 bases at J, leaving 2 bases unmatched. From germline, CDR1 is ENHRY and CDR2 SYGVKD. The CDR3 length is 13 residues. The clonotype originates from a human donor who had a prior SARS-CoV-2 infection. The chain links TRBV10-3 to TRBJ2-1; TRBD1 aligns across 7 bases. The starting material was CD4+ T cells from PBMCs cultured without peptide, obtained after COVID-19 vaccination. CDR3 amino acids: CAISAGTDNEQFF. The CDR3 DNA reads TGTGCCATCAGTGCCGGGACAGACAATGAGCAGTTCTTC.